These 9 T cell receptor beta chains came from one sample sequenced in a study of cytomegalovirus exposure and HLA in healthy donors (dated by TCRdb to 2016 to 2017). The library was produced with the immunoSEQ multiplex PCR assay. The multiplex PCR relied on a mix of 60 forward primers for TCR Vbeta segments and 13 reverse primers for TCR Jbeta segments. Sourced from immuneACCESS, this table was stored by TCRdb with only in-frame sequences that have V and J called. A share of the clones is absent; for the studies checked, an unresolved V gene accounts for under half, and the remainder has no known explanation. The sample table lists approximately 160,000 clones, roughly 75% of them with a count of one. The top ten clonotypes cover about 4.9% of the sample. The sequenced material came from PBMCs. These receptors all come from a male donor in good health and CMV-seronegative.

In DNA form, the CDR3 reads TGTGCCTGGAGCGCCGCCGGGACAGGATATAGCAATCAGCCCCAGCATTTT. The encoded protein is CAWSAAGTGYSNQPQHF. J is TRBJ1-5 and V is TRBV30, with 8 positions matching TRBD1. The CDR3 is 17 amino acids. The germline V gene has CDR1 GTSNPN and CDR2 SVGIG (reference sequence). The trim removed 3 bases at V and 0 bases at J, leaving 10 bases unmatched.

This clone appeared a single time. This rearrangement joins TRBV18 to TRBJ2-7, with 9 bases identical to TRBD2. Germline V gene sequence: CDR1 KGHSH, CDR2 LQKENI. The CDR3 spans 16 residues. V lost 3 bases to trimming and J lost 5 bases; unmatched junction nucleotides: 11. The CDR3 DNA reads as TGTGCCAGCTCACCTACCGGGGTTAGCGGGAGAGACGAGCAGTACTTC. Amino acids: CASSPTGVSGRDEQYF.

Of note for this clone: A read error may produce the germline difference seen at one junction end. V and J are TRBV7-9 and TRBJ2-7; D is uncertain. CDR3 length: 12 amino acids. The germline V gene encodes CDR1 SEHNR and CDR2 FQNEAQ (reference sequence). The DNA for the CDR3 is TGTGCCAGCGGTCGGCGAGGTGACGAGCGGTACTTC. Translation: CASGRRGDERYF. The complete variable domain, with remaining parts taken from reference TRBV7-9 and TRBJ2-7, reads DTGVSQNPRHKITKRGQNVTFRCDPISEHNRLYWYRQTLGQGPEFLTYFQNEAQLEKSRLLSDRFSAERPKGSFSTLEIQRTEQGDSAMYLCASGRRGDERYFGPGTRLTVT.

CDR3 in DNA: TGTGCCAGCAGCGCCCAGGTAGGGGGCTCTGGAAACACCATATATTTT. Protein: CASSAQVGGSGNTIYF. The chain recombines TRBV9 with TRBJ1-3, with a weak D call TRBD1 (6 bases). Germline V gives CDR1 SGDLS, CDR2 YYNGEE. The CDR3 contains 16 residues. Trimming removed 3 bases at V and 0 bases at J, with 13 bases between.

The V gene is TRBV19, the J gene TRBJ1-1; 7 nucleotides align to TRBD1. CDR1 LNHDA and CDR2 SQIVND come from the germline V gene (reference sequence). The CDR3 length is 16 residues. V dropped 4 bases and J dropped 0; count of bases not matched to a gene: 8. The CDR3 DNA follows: TGTGCCAGTAGTAAACTGACAGGGCCCATGAACACTGAAGCTTTCTTT. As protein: CASSKLTGPMNTEAFF.

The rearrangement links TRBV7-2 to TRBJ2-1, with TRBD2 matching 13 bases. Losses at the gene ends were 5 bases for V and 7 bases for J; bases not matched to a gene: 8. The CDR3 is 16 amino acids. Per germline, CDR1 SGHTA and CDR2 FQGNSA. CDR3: CASSPRGTSGANEQFF. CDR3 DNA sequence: TGTGCCAGCAGCCCTCGAGGGACTAGCGGGGCGAATGAGCAGTTCTTC.

This CDR3 is CASSLGQGGNTIYF. CDR3 sequence (DNA): TGCGCCAGCAGCTTGGGACAGGGTGGAAACACCATATATTTT. The chain carries TRBV5-1 and TRBJ1-3; 7 bases are shared with TRBD1. Losses at the gene ends were 0 bases for V and 3 bases for J; bases not matched to a gene: 0. CDR3 length: 14 amino acids. Per the germline V gene, CDR1 is SGHRS and CDR2 is YFSETQ.

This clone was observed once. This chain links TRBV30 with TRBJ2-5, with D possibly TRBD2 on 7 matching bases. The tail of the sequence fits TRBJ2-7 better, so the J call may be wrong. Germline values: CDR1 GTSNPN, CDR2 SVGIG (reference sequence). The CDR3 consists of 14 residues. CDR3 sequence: CAWSVSGGTYEQYF. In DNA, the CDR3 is TGTGCCTGGAGTGTTTCGGGGGGCACCTACGAGCAGTACTTC.

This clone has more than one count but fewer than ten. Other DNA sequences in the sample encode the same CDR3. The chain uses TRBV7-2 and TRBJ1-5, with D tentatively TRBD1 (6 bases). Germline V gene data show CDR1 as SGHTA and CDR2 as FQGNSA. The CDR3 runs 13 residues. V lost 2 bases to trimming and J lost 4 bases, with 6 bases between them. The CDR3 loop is CASSLRGNQPQHF. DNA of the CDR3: TGTGCCAGCAGCTTAAGGGGGAATCAGCCCCAGCATTTT. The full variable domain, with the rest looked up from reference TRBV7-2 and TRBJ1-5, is GAGVSQSPSNKVTEKGKDVELRCDPISGHTALYWYRQSLGQGLEFLIYFQGNSAPDKSGLPSDRFSAERTGGSVSTLTIQRTQQEDSAVYLCASSLRGNQPQHFGDGTRLSIL.